This T cell receptor (beta chain) was identified in a study of blood T cell repertoires in COVID-19. Study information: Samples taken during acute and convalescent COVID-19 were collected in the United States, Italy and Spain. Nucleic acid was either cDNA or gDNA, and it came from T cells, B-cell-depleted T cells, or PBMCs.

Worth noting for this clone: At one boundary the junction diverges from the germline segment, which might be a read error.

Per the authors' pipeline: Nucleated cell counts were estimated from reference gene primer amplification. TCRdb's table, derived via immunoSEQ multiplex PCR, lists solely in-frame clones and lacks some. That table furnishes V, J and clone size, whereas the DNA furnished D and trimming. The sample shows 6,500 to 8,000 clones, 86% of them seen only once. What was sequenced was peripheral blood. The TCR was taken from a human donor with active COVID-19. The donor label of this sample is uncertain.

CDR3 nucleotide sequence: TGTGCCAGCAGTTCTCAGGGGCGAGACAGAGGGATCTTT. Amino acids: CASSSQGRDRGIF. This sequence joins TRBV28 and TRBJ1-6, with a possible D match to TRBD1 (6 bases). Germline-derived CDR1 and CDR2 are MDHEN and SYDVKM. This CDR3 has 13 residues.